This T cell receptor (beta chain) was captured in a study of PD-L1 blockade in urothelial cancer. Overall study context: Patients, treated from about 2014 onward, received atezolizumab 1,200 mg intravenously every 3 weeks. Study results and limitations: For durable-benefit patients, tumor-associated blood clones expanded more at 3 weeks.

A word on this clone: Its antigen is still unknown.

Sample time point: pretreatment peripheral blood. What went into each PCR as a spike was synthetic TCR analog templates. Profiled with immunoSEQ multiplex PCR; TCRdb holds only in-frame clones, not every one. The data contain some 80,000 clones, around four fifths of them seen just once; the ten biggest clones take up roughly 6.6%. The sequenced sample was PBMCs, obtained around atezolizumab (anti-PD-L1) treatment. The clonotype was recovered from a man aged 35-49 years with urothelial cancer.

This CDR3 reads CASSFPMGQGYEQYF. The CDR3 coding sequence is TGTGCCAGCAGTTTCCCTATGGGGCAGGGGTACGAGCAGTACTTC. V is TRBV28 and J is TRBJ2-7, with D possibly matching TRBD1 (6 bases). CDR3 size: 15 residues. The germline V gene has CDR1 MDHEN and CDR2 SYDVKM. V was pared by 3 bases and J by 4 bases, with 16 bases between.